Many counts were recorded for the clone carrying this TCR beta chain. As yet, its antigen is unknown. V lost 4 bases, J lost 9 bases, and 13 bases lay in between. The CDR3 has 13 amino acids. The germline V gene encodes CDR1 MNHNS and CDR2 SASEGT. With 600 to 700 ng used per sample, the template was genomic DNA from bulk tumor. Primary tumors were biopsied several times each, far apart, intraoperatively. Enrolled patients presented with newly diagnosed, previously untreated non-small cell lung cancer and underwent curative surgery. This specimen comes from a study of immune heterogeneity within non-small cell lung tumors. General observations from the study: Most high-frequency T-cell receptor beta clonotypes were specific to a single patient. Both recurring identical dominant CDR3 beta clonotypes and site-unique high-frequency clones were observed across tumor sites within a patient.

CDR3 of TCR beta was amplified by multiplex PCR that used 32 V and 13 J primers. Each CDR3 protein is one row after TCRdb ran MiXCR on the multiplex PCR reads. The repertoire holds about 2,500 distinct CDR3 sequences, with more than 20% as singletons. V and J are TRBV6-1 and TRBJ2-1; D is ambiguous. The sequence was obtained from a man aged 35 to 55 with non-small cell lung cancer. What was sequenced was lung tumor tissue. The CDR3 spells CASSGRPVGEQFF. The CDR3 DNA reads TGTGCCAGCAGTGGGCGGCCAGTCGGTGAGCAGTTCTTC.